This T cell receptor (beta chain) was sequenced during a study of OX40 agonist ivuxolimab in advanced cancers. Study summary: Three dose-escalation patients had partial responses: one with hepatocellular carcinoma and two with cutaneous melanoma. Study-wide results and limits: With doses of 0.1 to 3.0 mg/kg, CD4+ and CD8+ blood T cells had undergone clonal expansion by week 6. The mean number of expanded clones was higher in CD8+ T cells than in CD4+.

Note on this clone: What it binds is unknown.

This CDR3 has 14 amino acids. V was pared by 6 bases and J by 2 bases, with 5 bases of the junction left unmatched. Germline V lookup: CDR1 SGHTA, CDR2 FQGNSA. Clones were sequenced by immunoSEQ multiplex PCR, and TCRdb holds only the in-frame ones, with some missing. The repertoire holds 70,000 to 95,000 clones, with approximately 92% as singletons. The rearrangement joins TRBV7-2 to TRBJ2-3, with 7 bases aligning to TRBD2. This clonotype was obtained from an adult with an advanced solid tumor such as melanoma, head and neck, liver or kidney cancer. The specimen was CD4+ or CD8+ T cells sorted from blood, collected in a trial of the OX40 agonist ivuxolimab. The CDR3 DNA follows: TGTGCCAGCAGTACTGGGGGGGTCACAGATACGCAGTATTTT. As protein: CASSTGGVTDTQYF.